Listed here are 13 T cell receptor beta chains from one sample, sequenced in a study of shared clonotypes between healthy human individuals. The protocol was immunoSEQ multiplex PCR, while the TCRdb copy is restricted to in-frame clones and leaves out a portion. The profile shows roughly 2,500,000 clones, approximately 94% of them singletons. Sequences were obtained from naive CD4+ T cells from PBMCs. The subset: CD45RA+ positively selected. These receptors were taken from a man in his late teens or twenties in good health. Some clones in this sample may be carry-over from other donors' samples.

The chain recombines TRBV5-1 with TRBJ2-5, with D uncertain. V dropped 0 bases and J dropped 3 bases, with 12 bases sitting between them. The CDR3 length is 15 residues. Per the germline V gene, CDR1 is SGHRS and CDR2 is YFSETQ. DNA of the CDR3: TGCGCCAGCAGCTTGGTGCACAAGAGTGAAGAGACCCAGTACTTC. It is translated as CASSLVHKSEETQYF. Supplemented by reference TRBV5-1 and TRBJ2-5, the full variable domain reads KAGVTQTPRYLIKTRGQQVTLSCSPISGHRSVSWYQQTPGQGLQFLFEYFSETQRNKGNFPGRFSGRQFSNSRSEMNVSTLELGDSALYLCASSLVHKSEETQYFGPGTRLLVL.

This clone showed up just once. J is TRBJ1-3 and V is TRBV5-4; no definite D call. The CDR3 length is 17 residues. The germline V gene has CDR1 SGHNT and CDR2 YYREEE (reference sequence). Between the trimmed V and J ends, which lost 4 bases and 2 bases, there was a span of 19 bases. This CDR3 reads CASSPRPEGRTGNTIYF. The CDR3 DNA is TGTGCCAGCAGCCCCCGCCCAGAGGGAAGGACTGGAAACACCATATATTTT.

The V gene is TRBV5-1, the J gene TRBJ2-5; weak D call: TRBD1 (6 bases). The length of the CDR3 is 16 residues. Germline V lookup: CDR1 SGHRS, CDR2 YFSETQ. Between the trimmed V and J ends, which lost 2 bases and 1 base, there was a span of 15 bases. The CDR3 spells CASSFRTASSQETQYF. DNA of the CDR3: TGCGCCAGCAGCTTCCGGACAGCTTCAAGCCAAGAGACCCAGTACTTC.

J is TRBJ2-1 and V is TRBV28; 7 nucleotides align to TRBD1. This CDR3 region has 15 residues. Germline V lookup: CDR1 MDHEN, CDR2 SYDVKM. V dropped 5 bases and J dropped 4; count of bases not matched to a gene: 8. The CDR3 bases are TGTGCCAGCAGTGGCCCGGGACAGACGTACAATGAGCAGTTCTTC. Its protein is CASSGPGQTYNEQFF.

This chain uses TRBV9 with TRBJ2-1, with TRBD2 matching over 11 bases. Trimming at V came to 0 bases and at J to 9 bases, leaving 11 bases not matched to a gene. Germline CDR1 SGDLS, CDR2 YYNGEE. The CDR3 loop spans 17 amino acids. This CDR3 reads CASSVGTSGSHAVEQFF. Here the CDR3 DNA reads TGTGCCAGCAGCGTAGGCACTAGCGGGAGTCATGCCGTTGAGCAGTTCTTC.

The chain has TRBV5-5 and TRBJ1-2; weak D call: TRBD1 (5 bases). Deletions cut 0 bases from V and 4 bases from J, with 16 bases between. CDR1 and CDR2 (germline): SGHKS, YYEKEE (reference sequence). CDR3 length equals 16 residues. CDR3 sequence (DNA): TGTGCCAGCAGCTTGGGAGGATTGGGGCCGTTCTATGGCTACACCTTC. It is translated as CASSLGGLGPFYGYTF.

The chain joins TRBV19 to TRBJ2-3; either TRBD1 or TRBD2 may supply D (5 bases each). The V gene lost 4 bases and the J gene lost 1 base, with 12 bases spanning the gap. The CDR3 totals 15 residues. Germline CDR1 and CDR2: LNHDA and SQIVND (reference sequence). This CDR3 is CASSTGLGGTDTQYF. DNA of the CDR3: TGTGCCAGTAGTACCGGGTTGGGGGGCACAGATACGCAGTATTTT.

This clone has a single count. Other DNA sequences in this sample translate to the same CDR3. J is TRBJ2-7 and V is TRBV11-2; 7 bases fit TRBD2. From germline, CDR1 is SGHAT and CDR2 FQNNGV. The V segment lost 2 bases and the J segment 3 bases; nucleotides outside the gene matches: 4. The CDR3 runs 14 residues. CDR3 region: CASSLTRGSYEQYF. CDR3 nucleotide sequence: TGTGCCAGCAGCTTAACTCGCGGGAGCTACGAGCAGTACTTC.

This sequence joins TRBV28 and TRBJ1-1, with D uncertain. The CDR3 is made up of 15 amino acids. The ends were cut back, 3 bases at V and 5 bases at J, with 16 bases in the middle. Germline CDR1 is MDHEN and CDR2 is SYDVKM. The CDR3 sequence: CASSFSWSGVTEAFF. CDR3 DNA: TGTGCCAGCAGTTTCAGTTGGTCCGGAGTGACTGAAGCTTTCTTT.

Concerning this clone: This sample also contains other DNA sequences that code for the same CDR3. V is TRBV5-1 and J is TRBJ2-6; the D is unclear. Trimming removed 0 bases at V and 1 base at J, with 8 bases between. Per the germline V gene, CDR1 is SGHRS and CDR2 is YFSETQ. The CDR3 is 16 amino acids. The CDR3 protein is CASSLEPGSGANVLTF. The CDR3 region has the DNA TGCGCCAGCAGCTTGGAGCCCGGATCTGGGGCCAACGTCCTGACTTTC.

The chain couples TRBV2 to TRBJ1-2; TRBD1 agrees at 9 bases. J lost 9 bases, V lost 2 bases, and 10 bases had no gene match. The CDR3 runs to 15 residues. The germline gives CDR1 SNHLY, CDR2 FYNNEI. The CDR3 spells CASSETFGTGSSYTF. The CDR3 nucleotides read TGTGCCAGCAGTGAAACGTTTGGGACAGGGAGTAGCTACACCTTC. The full variable domain, with the rest looked up from reference TRBV2 and TRBJ1-2, is EPEVTQTPSHQVTQMGQEVILRCVPISNHLYFYWYRQILGQKVEFLVSFYNNEISEKSEIFDDQFSVERPDGSNFTLKIRSTKLEDSAMYFCASSETFGTGSSYTFGSGTRLTVV.

This clone was observed once. The rearrangement joins TRBV6-6 to TRBJ2-7; D not certain. CDR1 is MNHNY, CDR2 SVGAGI, per germline (reference sequence). V was pared by 2 bases and J by 0 bases, with 8 bases between. This CDR3 has 14 residues. Here the CDR3 reads CASSYGLPSYEQYF. CDR3 DNA sequence: TGTGCCAGCAGTTACGGTCTTCCCTCCTACGAGCAGTACTTC.

The gene calls are TRBV5-1 and TRBJ2-7; D remains unclear. Between the trimmed V and J ends, which lost 5 bases and 3 bases, there was a span of 24 bases. The CDR3 runs 17 residues. Looked up from germline, CDR1 is SGHRS and CDR2 is YFSETQ. Written as DNA, the CDR3 is TGCGCCAGCAGTAGTCGATTATGGATTGGGGATCACTACGAGCAGTACTTC. It codes for CASSSRLWIGDHYEQYF.